The entry below describes one T cell receptor (beta chain). As yet, its antigen is unknown. This sample was taken from a study of monozygotic twins with inflammatory bowel disease. Study outcomes and limitations: Repertoires of patients may have been made more variable by differing immunosuppressive treatments. Those with IBD had lower TCRbeta diversity (inverse Simpson) than their healthy co-twins did.

Template switching added UMIs carrying a 6-nucleotide sample barcode. TCRdb reprocessed the 5' RACE reads and reports one entry per CDR3 protein, with no DNA. The sample table includes fewer than 110,000 distinct CDR3 sequences. Germline values: CDR1 SGHRS, CDR2 YFSETQ. This CDR3 has 14 residues. This receptor was identified in a human donor with ulcerative colitis or Crohn's disease, or a healthy co-twin of an affected twin (not recorded which). The genes are TRBV5-1 and TRBJ2-7. The sample taken for sequencing was blood. The CDR3 reads CASRDVGLSYEQYF.